One and the same sample provided the 22 T cell receptor beta chains below, sequenced in a study of blood T cell repertoires in COVID-19. The table came from immunoSEQ multiplex PCR; TCRdb's copy has only in-frame clones and leaves some out. The top ten clones hold 2% to 2.5% of a sample with 150,000 to 200,000 clones, roughly 87% of them seen once. Sequenced input: PBMCs or T cells enriched from blood (not recorded which). All receptors come from a woman aged 25 to 45 who had recovered from COVID-19.

The rearrangement uses TRBV27 and TRBJ2-3, with a weak D call TRBD1 (7 bases). The CDR3 covers 16 residues. V lost 4 bases and J 1 base, leaving 15 bases between the germline ends. CDR1 and CDR2 (germline): MNHEY, SMNVEV (reference sequence). The CDR3 spells CASSSPQGGGTDTQYF. In DNA, the CDR3 is TGTGCCAGCAGTTCTCCCCAGGGGGGCGGCACAGATACGCAGTATTTT.

The CDR3 sequence is CASSVQGLASTGELFF. In DNA, the CDR3 is TGTGCCAGCAGTGTCCAAGGACTAGCCTCCACCGGGGAGCTGTTTTTT. The chain combines TRBV27 with TRBJ2-2; the match to TRBD2 covers 8 bases. Germline CDR1 and CDR2: MNHEY and SMNVEV (reference sequence). V gave up 5 bases and J gave up 4 bases; unmatched junction bases: 9. This CDR3 has 16 residues.

Here the CDR3 reads CAWMTAGNTIYF. CDR3 in DNA: TGTGCCTGGATGACAGCCGGAAACACCATATATTTT. V usage is TRBV30 and J usage is TRBJ1-3; possibly TRBD1 for D (5 bases). The CDR3 is 12 amino acids. V lost 4 bases and J 4 bases, leaving 8 bases between the germline ends. Germline V gene lookup returns CDR1 GTSNPN and CDR2 SVGIG (reference sequence).

J is TRBJ2-5 and V is TRBV7-3, with TRBD2 identical over 11 bases. Germline V gene sequence: CDR1 SGHTA, CDR2 FQGTGA. The CDR3 length is 14 residues. V lost 4 bases and J lost 7; bases outside the gene matches: 5. CDR3 DNA: TGTGCCAGCAGCTCGACTAGCGGGGAGGGGACCCAGTACTTC. It yields the protein CASSSTSGEGTQYF.

J is TRBJ2-7 and V is TRBV7-9; no firm D call. The length of the CDR3 is 15 residues. V lost 8 bases to trimming and J lost 3 bases, with 20 bases between them. CDR1 is SEHNR, CDR2 FQNEAQ, per germline (reference sequence). For the CDR3, the DNA is TGTGCCAGCGGCGGTGAGGCTGAGTTCGGCTACGAGCAGTACTTC. It codes for CASGGEAEFGYEQYF.

The count of this clone is one. The chain employs TRBV6-2 or TRBV6-3 and TRBJ2-7; no clear D. V lost 4 bases, J lost 2 bases, and 9 bases lay in between. Germline V lookup: CDR1 MNHEY, CDR2 SVGEGT. CDR3 length equals 13 residues. CDR3: CASSFSLPYEQYF. The DNA for the CDR3 is TGTGCCAGCAGTTTCTCACTCCCCTACGAGCAGTACTTC.

This chain connects TRBV27 to TRBJ2-5, with 7 bases fitting TRBD1. The germline gives CDR1 MNHEY, CDR2 SMNVEV (reference sequence). The V and J ends lost 5 bases and 5 bases, in that order; junction bases with no gene match: 11. This CDR3 has 15 amino acids. CDR3 amino acids: CASSAHDRVWETQYF. As DNA, the CDR3 is TGTGCCAGCAGTGCCCACGACAGGGTTTGGGAGACCCAGTACTTC.

The chain uses TRBV6-4 and TRBJ2-2, with TRBD2 as a possible D gene (6 bases). The CDR3 extends over 13 amino acids. The V gene's germline CDR1 is MRHNA and CDR2 SNTAGT. V lost 5 bases, J lost 5 bases, and 9 bases lay in between. The CDR3 DNA is TGTGCCAGCAGTAGCGGGTGGACCGGGGAGCTGTTTTTT. The encoded protein is CASSSGWTGELFF.

The chain combines TRBV3-1 (or the pseudogene TRBV3-2) with TRBJ1-6; 9 bases align to TRBD1. The CDR3 contains 16 residues. Germline V gene sequence: CDR1 LGHDT, CDR2 YNNKEL (reference sequence). With 6 bases clipped from V and 9 bases from J, the junction kept 12 bases outside the gene matches. The CDR3 is CASRAEQGARSSPLHF. In DNA, the CDR3 is TGTGCCAGCAGGGCGGAACAGGGGGCGCGTAGTTCACCCCTCCACTTT.

The rearrangement links TRBV19 to TRBJ2-5, with D possibly matching TRBD2 (7 bases). With 4 bases removed from V and 5 bases from J, the gap between germline ends came to 11 bases. Germline V gives CDR1 LNHDA, CDR2 SQIVND (reference sequence). The CDR3 length is 13 residues. CDR3 nucleotide sequence: TGTGCCAGTAGTAGGGCGGGGGCTGAGACCCAGTACTTC. The encoded protein is CASSRAGAETQYF. The variable domain in full, with the rest retrieved from reference TRBV19 and TRBJ2-5, is DGGITQSPKYLFRKEGQNVTLSCEQNLNHDAMYWYRQDPGQGLRLIYYSQIVNDFQKGDIAEGYSVSREKKESFPLTVTSAQKNPTAFYLCASSRAGAETQYFGPGTRLLVL.

CDR3 sequence: CASSPRSGEKLFF. For the CDR3, the DNA is TGTGCCAGCTCACCACGGTCAGGTGAAAAACTGTTTTTT. This chain links TRBV18 with TRBJ1-4, with D unresolved. Trimming took 1 base from V and 7 from J, leaving 7 bases between them. Germline V CDR1 and CDR2: KGHSH, LQKENI. CDR3 size: 13 residues.

This sequence joins TRBV19 and TRBJ1-5; 8 bases are shared with TRBD1. This CDR3 region has 17 residues. Germline V CDR1 and CDR2: LNHDA, SQIVND (reference sequence). With 4 bases clipped from V and 1 base from J, the junction kept 9 bases outside the gene matches. CDR3 residues: CASSTQGVRASNQPQHF. Here the CDR3 DNA reads TGTGCCAGTAGTACACAGGGGGTAAGGGCAAGCAATCAGCCCCAGCATTTT.

The CDR3 nucleotides are TGTGCCACCAGCAGGGACAGGCAATTTCAGCCCCAGCATTTT. Translating gives CATSRDRQFQPQHF. The chain recombines TRBV15 with TRBJ1-5; TRBD1 aligns across 7 bases. The CDR3 consists of 14 residues. The germline gives CDR1 LNHNV, CDR2 YYDKDF (reference sequence). V trimming: 3 bases; J trimming: 6 bases; junction bases outside the gene matches: 5.

V gene TRBV19 combines with J gene TRBJ1-6; 7 nucleotides line up with TRBD1. Germline lookup yields CDR1 LNHDA and CDR2 SQIVND (reference sequence). J lost 5 bases, V lost 7 bases, and 2 bases had no gene match. The CDR3 contains 13 residues. The CDR3, as DNA: TGTGCCAGTATGGACAGGAATAATTCACCCCTCCACTTT. Translation: CASMDRNNSPLHF.

The gene calls are TRBV11-2 and TRBJ1-2; D might be TRBD1 (5 bases). This CDR3 region has 14 residues. V was pared by 7 bases and J by 4 bases, with 16 bases between. Germline V CDR1 and CDR2: SGHAT, FQNNGV. CDR3 sequence: CASTPGGLGYGYTF. CDR3 DNA sequence: TGTGCCAGCACCCCGGGGGGGTTGGGCTATGGCTACACCTTC. Full variable domain (missing parts from reference TRBV11-2 and TRBJ1-2): EAGVAQSPRYKIIEKRQSVAFWCNPISGHATLYWYQQILGQGPKLLIQFQNNGVVDDSQLPKDRFSAERLKGVDSTLKIQPAKLEDSAVYLCASTPGGLGYGYTFGSGTRLTVV.

This clone occurred once. The CDR3 is CASSLVGGFRNTEAFF. CDR3 DNA: TGTGCCAGCAGCTTAGTAGGGGGATTCCGGAACACTGAAGCTTTCTTT. This rearrangement joins TRBV11-2 to TRBJ1-1, with D perhaps TRBD1 (6 bases). The germline V gene encodes CDR1 SGHAT and CDR2 FQNNGV. The CDR3 loop spans 16 amino acids. V gave up 1 base and J gave up 1 base, with 13 bases separating them.

The genes are TRBV7-9 and TRBJ1-3; a weak D match, TRBD1 (6 bases). V was cut by 6 bases and J by 0 bases, with 15 bases left in between. Germline V gene sequence: CDR1 SEHNR, CDR2 FQNEAQ (reference sequence). The CDR3 spans 16 residues. In DNA, the CDR3 is TGTGCCAGCAGAAGGACAGCCACCCACTCTGGAAACACCATATATTTT. Residues: CASRRTATHSGNTIYF.

The chain uses TRBV2 and TRBJ1-1; D might be TRBD1 (6 bases). V was cut by 8 bases and J by 4 bases, with 23 bases left in between. The CDR3 has 16 residues. Germline CDR1 reads SNHLY; CDR2 reads FYNNEI. CDR3 sequence: CASVEDGPGVATEAFF. CDR3 in DNA: TGTGCCAGCGTCGAAGATGGTCCAGGGGTTGCCACTGAAGCTTTCTTT. The full variable domain, rest sourced from reference TRBV2 and TRBJ1-1, is EPEVTQTPSHQVTQMGQEVILRCVPISNHLYFYWYRQILGQKVEFLVSFYNNEISEKSEIFDDQFSVERPDGSNFTLKIRSTKLEDSAMYFCASVEDGPGVATEAFFGQGTRLTVV.

CDR3 region: CAISLQGQNTEAFF. The CDR3 bases are TGTGCCATCAGCCTACAGGGCCAGAACACTGAAGCTTTCTTT. This chain links TRBV10-3 with TRBJ1-1, with D perhaps TRBD1 (6 bases). This CDR3 has 14 amino acids. Looked up from germline, CDR1 is ENHRY and CDR2 is SYGVKD. Trimming took off 6 bases at V and 1 base at J, with 12 bases between the two ends.

This clone was picked up one time. The rearrangement uses TRBV7-8 and TRBJ1-5, with a tentative D call TRBD1 (6 bases). CDR3 length: 15 residues. V lost 6 bases to trimming and J lost 7 bases, with 19 bases between them. Germline lookup yields CDR1 SGHVS and CDR2 FQNEAQ. CDR3 sequence reads: CASRFEGGGLQPQHF. The DNA of the CDR3 is TGTGCCAGCAGGTTCGAGGGGGGAGGGTTACAGCCCCAGCATTTT.

The CDR3, as DNA: TGTGCCAGTAGGGTCCAGGGCGGGAGCTACGAGCAGTACTTC. Amino acid sequence: CASRVQGGSYEQYF. This chain joins TRBV19 and TRBJ2-7, with 7 nucleotides matching TRBD2. This CDR3 contains 14 residues. The germline CDR1 and CDR2 sequences are LNHDA and SQIVND (reference sequence). J lost 3 bases, V lost 6 bases, and 8 bases had no gene match.

This clone appeared once. The chain employs TRBV25-1 and TRBJ2-7; 7 bases map to TRBD2. The length of the CDR3 is 15 residues. CDR1 and CDR2 from the germline V gene are MGHDK and SYGVNS. V trimming: 4 bases; J trimming: 0 bases; junction bases outside the gene matches: 6. CDR3 region: CASSGLWGGSYEQYF. The CDR3 DNA sequence: TGTGCCAGCAGTGGACTTTGGGGGGGCTCCTACGAGCAGTACTTC.